This TCR beta chain was recorded in a study of blood T cell repertoires in COVID-19. Study at large: Acute and convalescent COVID-19 specimens originated in the United States, Italy and Spain. PBMCs, B-cell-depleted T cells, or T cells provided the cDNA or gDNA that made up the material.

Trimming shortened V by 4 bases and J by 0 bases, and 10 bases separated the two germline ends. This CDR3 is 15 amino acids long. Germline V gene lookup returns CDR1 LNHDA and CDR2 SQIVND (reference sequence). Per the study methods: How many nucleated cells were present was estimated from reference gene primer amplification. Sequencing used immunoSEQ multiplex PCR; TCRdb keeps in-frame clones, though not all of them. The DNA was the basis for D and trimming; V, J and clone size are from that table. The profile shows approximately 97,000 clones, roughly 88% of them singletons. Patients in Seattle were enrolled during active infection, then followed longitudinally.

V is TRBV19 and J is TRBJ1-5, with D possibly being TRBD1 (5 bases). The receptor comes from a man aged 50-59 years with COVID-19, enrolled during active disease. What was sequenced was peripheral blood. The CDR3 DNA reads TGTGCCAGTAGTACCCTCCAGGGTAGCAATCAGCCCCAGCATTTT. This codes for CASSTLQGSNQPQHF.